A selection of T cell receptor beta chains follows, all from one sample in a study of blood T cell repertoires in COVID-19. Generated by immunoSEQ multiplex PCR, the TCRdb table keeps only in-frame clones and is missing some. The sample has about 120,000 clones; roughly 88% are singletons. Sequenced material: peripheral blood. Source of these receptors: a woman older than 75 with acute or convalescent COVID-19. The CDR3 runs from the conserved cysteine through the conserved F or W. The order of the fields is D gene, J gene, clone size, V gene, CDR3 DNA, CDR3 protein. The D gene is left open where the match is weak. Not every row has a clone size; where given, it reads once, few, many or a size class.

d_call: TRBD2
j_call: TRBJ2-2
clone_size: -
v_call: TRBV5-4
cdr3_nt: TGTGCCAGCAGCGGACTAGCGGGGGGAAAAACCGGGGAGCTGTTTTTT
cdr3_aa: CASSGLAGGKTGELFF

d_call: TRBD1
j_call: TRBJ1-2
clone_size: few
v_call: TRBV6-2/TRBV6-3
cdr3_nt: TGTGCCAGCAGTTACGGGAAAGGACAGGGGTTCCATGGCTACACCTTC
cdr3_aa: CASSYGKGQGFHGYTF

d_call: TRBD1
j_call: TRBJ1-2
clone_size: once
v_call: TRBV27
cdr3_nt: TGTGCCAGCAGCTTCCGGACAGGGAATGGCTACACCTTC
cdr3_aa: CASSFRTGNGYTF

d_call: TRBD2
j_call: TRBJ2-1
clone_size: -
v_call: TRBV3-1/TRBV3-2
cdr3_nt: TGTGCCAGCAGCTATTATCAGTCCTTACCGGGACTAGCGGGTGAGCAGTTCTTC
cdr3_aa: CASSYYQSLPGLAGEQFF

d_call: -
j_call: TRBJ2-5
clone_size: once
v_call: TRBV3-1/TRBV3-2
cdr3_nt: TGTGCCAGCAGCCAAGAAGGGAGCGGGGAGACCCAGTACTTC
cdr3_aa: CASSQEGSGETQYF

d_call: -
j_call: TRBJ1-4
clone_size: -
v_call: TRBV5-4
cdr3_nt: TGTGCCAGCAGCTTGGGCCCGGGGTTTAATGAAAAACTGTTTTTT
cdr3_aa: CASSLGPGFNEKLFF

d_call: TRBD2
j_call: TRBJ2-2
clone_size: few
v_call: TRBV19
cdr3_nt: TGTGCCAGTAGTAGGGGAGGGGAATTCGTTATTACCGGGGAGCTGTTTTTT
cdr3_aa: CASSRGGEFVITGELFF

d_call: -
j_call: TRBJ2-1
clone_size: -
v_call: TRBV12-5
cdr3_nt: TGTGCTAGTGGTTTGGTGTCTGCCCGGGATGAGCAGTTCTTC
cdr3_aa: CASGLVSARDEQFF

d_call: -
j_call: TRBJ2-2
clone_size: -
v_call: TRBV5-5
cdr3_nt: TGTGCCAGCAGCTTCGTCGTTAGCAGGAACACCGGGGAGCTGTTTTTT
cdr3_aa: CASSFVVSRNTGELFF

d_call: TRBD1
j_call: TRBJ1-2
clone_size: -
v_call: TRBV5-8
cdr3_nt: TGTGCCAGCAGCTCGGGACAGGGGGCCTGGGATGGCTACACCTTC
cdr3_aa: CASSSGQGAWDGYTF

d_call: TRBD1
j_call: TRBJ2-5
clone_size: -
v_call: TRBV5-1
cdr3_nt: TGCGCCAGCAGTCACGGGGACAGCCAAGAGACCCAGTACTTC
cdr3_aa: CASSHGDSQETQYF

d_call: TRBD1
j_call: TRBJ1-1
clone_size: few
v_call: TRBV7-2
cdr3_nt: TGTGCCAGCAGCTTGGGACAGACGAACACTGAAGCTTTCTTT
cdr3_aa: CASSLGQTNTEAFF

d_call: -
j_call: TRBJ1-6
clone_size: -
v_call: TRBV6-1
cdr3_nt: TGTGCCAGCAGTGAAGCGGCCCAGGGTGGGTCACCCCTCCACTTT
cdr3_aa: CASSEAAQGGSPLHF

d_call: -
j_call: TRBJ2-7
clone_size: -
v_call: TRBV5-1
cdr3_nt: TGCGCCAGCAGCTTGGAAACACGTGGCTACGAGCAGTACTTC
cdr3_aa: CASSLETRGYEQYF

d_call: TRBD1
j_call: TRBJ1-4
clone_size: -
v_call: TRBV5-5
cdr3_nt: TGTGCCAGCAGCTTAAACGCCGGGACAGGGACTAATGAAAAACTGTTTTTT
cdr3_aa: CASSLNAGTGTNEKLFF

d_call: TRBD1
j_call: TRBJ2-2
clone_size: -
v_call: TRBV7-2
cdr3_nt: TGTGCCAGCAGCTTAGACCTCGGGACAGCCAACACCGGGGAGCTGTTTTTT
cdr3_aa: CASSLDLGTANTGELFF

d_call: TRBD2
j_call: TRBJ2-2
clone_size: -
v_call: TRBV29-1
cdr3_nt: TGCAGCGTTTCCGGGGGGAGTACCGGGGAGCTGTTTTTT
cdr3_aa: CSVSGGSTGELFF

d_call: TRBD2
j_call: TRBJ2-7
clone_size: -
v_call: TRBV7-2
cdr3_nt: TGTGCCAGCAGCTTAGTAGGTAGCGGGAGCTCCTACGAGCAGTACTTC
cdr3_aa: CASSLVGSGSSYEQYF

d_call: -
j_call: TRBJ2-3
clone_size: -
v_call: TRBV5-4
cdr3_nt: TGTGCCAGCAGCCCCGGAGTCCTTAGCACAGATACGCAGTATTTT
cdr3_aa: CASSPGVLSTDTQYF

d_call: TRBD1
j_call: TRBJ1-2
clone_size: -
v_call: TRBV6-6
cdr3_nt: TGTGCCAGCAGTTATCCAAGTAAGGACAGGGAGTATGGCTACACCTTC
cdr3_aa: CASSYPSKDREYGYTF

d_call: TRBD1
j_call: TRBJ1-1
clone_size: -
v_call: TRBV6-2/TRBV6-3
cdr3_nt: TGTGCCAGCAGCTACTTCCTGACAGGGGGCAGAGGTATCACTGAAGCTTTCTTT
cdr3_aa: CASSYFLTGGRGITEAFF

d_call: -
j_call: TRBJ2-1
clone_size: -
v_call: TRBV9
cdr3_nt: TGTGCCAGCAGCGTAGGCCAGGGATCCTACAATGAGCAGTTCTTC
cdr3_aa: CASSVGQGSYNEQFF

d_call: TRBD1
j_call: TRBJ1-3
clone_size: -
v_call: TRBV4-3
cdr3_nt: TGCGCCAGCAGCCCGGGACAGGGGTCCGGCGCCACCATATATTTT
cdr3_aa: CASSPGQGSGATIYF

d_call: TRBD2
j_call: TRBJ2-1
clone_size: -
v_call: TRBV10-3
cdr3_nt: TGTGCCATCAGTGACCTGGGAGGGAGGCCCTACAATGAGCAGTTCTTC
cdr3_aa: CAISDLGGRPYNEQFF

d_call: TRBD1
j_call: TRBJ2-3
clone_size: -
v_call: TRBV5-1
cdr3_nt: TGCGCCAGCAGCTTGGAGGGGGCCAGCACAGATACGCAGTATTTT
cdr3_aa: CASSLEGASTDTQYF

d_call: TRBD1
j_call: TRBJ2-1
clone_size: many
v_call: TRBV5-6
cdr3_nt: TGTGCCAGCAGCTTTGACAGGGCCAATGAGCAGTTCTTC
cdr3_aa: CASSFDRANEQFF

d_call: TRBD2
j_call: TRBJ2-2
clone_size: -
v_call: TRBV27
cdr3_nt: TGTGCCAGCAGCGAGGGAGGGGCCGGGGAGCTGTTTTTT
cdr3_aa: CASSEGGAGELFF

d_call: -
j_call: TRBJ1-4
clone_size: few
v_call: TRBV3-1/TRBV3-2
cdr3_nt: TGTGCCAGCAGCCCCCCCGGACACTCAGGGGAAAAACTGTTTTTT
cdr3_aa: CASSPPGHSGEKLFF

d_call: -
j_call: TRBJ2-5
clone_size: once
v_call: TRBV15
cdr3_nt: TGTGCCACCAGCAACAGGGATCTAGGAGAGACCCAGTACTTC
cdr3_aa: CATSNRDLGETQYF

d_call: TRBD2
j_call: TRBJ2-1
clone_size: few
v_call: TRBV28
cdr3_nt: TGTGCCAGCTCGGCTAGCGGGACCCTCTCCTACAATGAGCAGTTCTTC
cdr3_aa: CASSASGTLSYNEQFF

d_call: -
j_call: TRBJ2-5
clone_size: -
v_call: TRBV11-2
cdr3_nt: TGTGCCAGCAGCTTAGGTTTCCGCGGGGCACAAGAGACCCAGTACTTC
cdr3_aa: CASSLGFRGAQETQYF

d_call: -
j_call: TRBJ2-5
clone_size: once
v_call: TRBV6-2/TRBV6-3
cdr3_nt: TGTGCCAGCAGTTACTTGGCACCCGGACAGACCCAAGAGACCCAGTACTTC
cdr3_aa: CASSYLAPGQTQETQYF

d_call: -
j_call: TRBJ2-1
clone_size: few
v_call: TRBV28
cdr3_nt: TGTGCCAGCAGTCGGGGGACGCCGTTCTTC
cdr3_aa: CASSRGTPFF

d_call: TRBD1
j_call: TRBJ1-2
clone_size: -
v_call: TRBV9
cdr3_nt: TGTGCCAGCAGCCCTGGGACAGGGGACTATGGCTACACCTTC
cdr3_aa: CASSPGTGDYGYTF

d_call: TRBD1
j_call: TRBJ1-2
clone_size: -
v_call: TRBV7-2
cdr3_nt: TGTGCCAGCAGCCCCGACAGGGGGCGCGGCTACACCTTC
cdr3_aa: CASSPDRGRGYTF

d_call: TRBD2
j_call: TRBJ2-7
clone_size: -
v_call: TRBV6-6
cdr3_nt: TGTGCCAGCAGTAAGACTAGCGGGAGTGGGTACGAGCAGTACTTC
cdr3_aa: CASSKTSGSGYEQYF

d_call: -
j_call: TRBJ2-1
clone_size: -
v_call: TRBV5-1
cdr3_nt: TGCGCCAGCAGCTTGAACACAGGGAATCACAATGAGCAGTTCTTC
cdr3_aa: CASSLNTGNHNEQFF

d_call: -
j_call: TRBJ2-7
clone_size: -
v_call: TRBV11-1
cdr3_nt: TGTGCCAGCAGCTTAGGGCCAGCCTACGAGCAGTACTTC
cdr3_aa: CASSLGPAYEQYF

d_call: -
j_call: TRBJ1-5
clone_size: -
v_call: TRBV19
cdr3_nt: TGTGCCAGTAGTATTTCCAGGGAGGTGAATCAGCCCCAGCATTTT
cdr3_aa: CASSISREVNQPQHF

d_call: TRBD2
j_call: TRBJ2-7
clone_size: -
v_call: TRBV28
cdr3_nt: TGTGCCAGCACTTATAGCGGGAGGTTTCGGGCCGAGCAGTACTTC
cdr3_aa: CASTYSGRFRAEQYF

d_call: -
j_call: TRBJ2-7
clone_size: few
v_call: TRBV18
cdr3_nt: TGTGCCAGCTCACCACCATACCTGGGAGGTTCCGAGCAGTACTTC
cdr3_aa: CASSPPYLGGSEQYF

d_call: -
j_call: TRBJ1-1
clone_size: -
v_call: TRBV28
cdr3_nt: TGTGCAAGCGGGCCATTTGCTTTCTTT
cdr3_aa: CASGPFAFF

d_call: TRBD1
j_call: TRBJ2-3
clone_size: -
v_call: TRBV7-3
cdr3_nt: TGTGCCAGCAGCTTAATGGGACAGAACACAGATACGCAGTATTTT
cdr3_aa: CASSLMGQNTDTQYF

d_call: TRBD1
j_call: TRBJ2-7
clone_size: -
v_call: TRBV29-1
cdr3_nt: TGCAGCGTTTTGGACAGGGGGGACTACGAGCAGTACTTC
cdr3_aa: CSVLDRGDYEQYF

d_call: TRBD1
j_call: TRBJ2-6
clone_size: many
v_call: TRBV5-5
cdr3_nt: TGTGCCAGCAGCTTGATATCAGGGGGAACGGGGTCTGGGGCCAACGTCCTGACTTTC
cdr3_aa: CASSLISGGTGSGANVLTF

d_call: -
j_call: TRBJ2-1
clone_size: -
v_call: TRBV2
cdr3_nt: TGTGCCAGCAGGGGAACTAACGGGAGTAGAGATGAGCAGTTCTTC
cdr3_aa: CASRGTNGSRDEQFF

d_call: -
j_call: TRBJ1-4
clone_size: -
v_call: TRBV5-1
cdr3_nt: TGCGCCAGCAGCCCCTCCGGGGGGAATGAAAAACTGTTTTTT
cdr3_aa: CASSPSGGNEKLFF